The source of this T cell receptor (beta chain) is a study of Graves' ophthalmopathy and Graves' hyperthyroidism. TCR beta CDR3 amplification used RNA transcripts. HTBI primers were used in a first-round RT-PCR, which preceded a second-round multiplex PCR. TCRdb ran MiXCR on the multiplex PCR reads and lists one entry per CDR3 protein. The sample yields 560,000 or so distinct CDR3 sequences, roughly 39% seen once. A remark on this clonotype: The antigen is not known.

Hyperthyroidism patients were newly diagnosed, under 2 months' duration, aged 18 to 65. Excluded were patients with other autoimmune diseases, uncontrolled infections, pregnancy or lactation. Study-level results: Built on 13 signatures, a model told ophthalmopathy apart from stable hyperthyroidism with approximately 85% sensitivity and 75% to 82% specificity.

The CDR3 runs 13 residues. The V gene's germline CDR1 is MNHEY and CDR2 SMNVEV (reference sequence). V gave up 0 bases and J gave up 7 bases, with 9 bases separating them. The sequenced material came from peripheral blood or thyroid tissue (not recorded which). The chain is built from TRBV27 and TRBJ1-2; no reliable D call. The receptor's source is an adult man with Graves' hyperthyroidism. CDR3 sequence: CASSLSSGGGYTF. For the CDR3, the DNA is TGTGCCAGCAGTTTATCATCGGGCGGTGGCTACACCTTC.